The rows below give T cell receptor beta chains drawn from one sample of a study of beta chain features in type 1 diabetes. Method: immunoSEQ multiplex PCR; TCRdb's copy keeps in-frame clones and lacks some. The table records around 500,000 clones, 9.5% to 12% of them present only once. Input material: naive CD4+ T cells from blood. Receptors were obtained from a woman between 18 and 30 years old in good health. Both conserved end residues are part of each CDR3. The D gene is left open where the match is weak.

d_gene,j_gene,v_gene,CDR3aa
-,TRBJ1-2,TRBV6-5,CASSYSGHDYGYTF
-,TRBJ1-5,TRBV28,CASSLVGANQPQHF
-,TRBJ2-1,TRBV28,CASRLGGVIDEQFF
-,TRBJ1-1,TRBV7-9,CASSWAGTLNTEAFF
-,TRBJ2-4,TRBV27,CASSLRASLTGAKNIQYF
TRBD1,TRBJ1-4,TRBV19,CASAGQTNEKLFF
-,TRBJ1-4,TRBV15,CATSRDPRGNEKLFF
TRBD1,TRBJ2-1,TRBV4-3,CASSQTGTGGNEQFF
-,TRBJ2-1,TRBV4-2,CASSQVWGAGENEQFF
-,TRBJ2-7,TRBV13,CASNALSPPTGSGEQYF
-,TRBJ1-1,TRBV18,CASSATGNTEAFF
TRBD1,TRBJ2-4,TRBV2,CASSERTGGKNIQYF
TRBD2,TRBJ2-5,TRBV5-1,CASSQGLAGVETQYF
TRBD1,TRBJ1-1,TRBV15,CATDAGTGIEAFF
-,TRBJ1-4,TRBV4-2,CASSRRNSLPEKLFF
-,TRBJ2-4,TRBV6-1,CASSLGGAAKNIQYF
TRBD2,TRBJ2-1,TRBV2,CASSTGTSVYNEQFF
TRBD2,TRBJ2-3,TRBV30,CAWSPLAGEGYTQYF
-,TRBJ2-5,TRBV7-6,CASSLETGPETQYF
-,TRBJ2-5,TRBV5-4,CASSRRETQYF
-,TRBJ2-6,TRBV5-1,CASRDFSGANVLTF
-,TRBJ2-1,TRBV30,CAWGAGRTLYNEQFF
TRBD1,TRBJ1-4,TRBV28,CASRKTGFLEKLFF
-,TRBJ2-1,TRBV28,CASSPLREQFF
TRBD2,TRBJ2-1,TRBV28,CASSVAGATYNEQFF
-,TRBJ1-2,TRBV25-1,CASSAGQLAVYGYTF
-,TRBJ1-1,TRBV4-1,CASSHQGGKNTEAFF
-,TRBJ2-1,TRBV27,CASSRPSYNEQFF
-,TRBJ1-5,TRBV18,CASSPPNQPQHF
-,TRBJ2-7,TRBV7-3,CASSTRGGGTEQYF
-,TRBJ2-3,TRBV29-1,CSVLFGQESTDTQYF
-,TRBJ1-1,TRBV14,CASTPGQNTEAFF
-,TRBJ2-2,TRBV25-1,CASSESKRAAGELFF
-,TRBJ2-3,TRBV5-5,CASSDLSGPDTQYF
-,TRBJ2-3,TRBV19,CASSIRGRTDTQYF
-,TRBJ1-1,TRBV18,CASSPAGFRNTEAFF
TRBD2,TRBJ2-1,TRBV9,CASSGSGGYNEQFF
TRBD2,TRBJ2-7,TRBV7-2,CASSSLAGIYYEQYF
-,TRBJ2-5,TRBV5-6,CAIPVAYRDDPKTQYF
TRBD2,TRBJ2-5,TRBV6-5,CASSYGGRARETQYF
-,TRBJ2-2,TRBV29-1,CSVGGSKNTGELFF
-,TRBJ2-5,TRBV5-1,CASSDAGGTQETQYF
-,TRBJ2-3,TRBV5-4,CASSLDLLTDTQYF
TRBD1,TRBJ2-3,TRBV2,CASSGGQTSTDTQYF
-,TRBJ1-1,TRBV2,CASMRTEQLIF
-,TRBJ1-4,TRBV30,CAWSRSRTSTNEKLFF
-,TRBJ2-5,TRBV5-1,CASSLVSSEETQYF
-,TRBJ2-3,TRBV15,CATSRDYETDTQYF
-,TRBJ2-7,TRBV7-9,CASSHVRGAYEQYF
-,TRBJ1-2,TRBV7-2,CASSLVNYGYTF
TRBD1,TRBJ2-1,TRBV7-9,CASSLRDRVVNEQFF
TRBD1,TRBJ1-2,TRBV25-1,CASSEYGTVNYGYTF
-,TRBJ2-5,TRBV5-1,CASSLEGGGETQYF
-,TRBJ2-7,TRBV2,CASTRLRTDSYEQYF
-,TRBJ2-2,TRBV7-2,CASSFVPGTGELFF
TRBD2,TRBJ2-1,TRBV7-9,CASSLVMASGNEQFF
TRBD2,TRBJ2-3,TRBV9,CASSVGSGGHSTDTQYF
-,TRBJ2-1,TRBV9,CASSVAGVNEQFF
-,TRBJ2-1,TRBV29-1,CSVTNYNEQFF